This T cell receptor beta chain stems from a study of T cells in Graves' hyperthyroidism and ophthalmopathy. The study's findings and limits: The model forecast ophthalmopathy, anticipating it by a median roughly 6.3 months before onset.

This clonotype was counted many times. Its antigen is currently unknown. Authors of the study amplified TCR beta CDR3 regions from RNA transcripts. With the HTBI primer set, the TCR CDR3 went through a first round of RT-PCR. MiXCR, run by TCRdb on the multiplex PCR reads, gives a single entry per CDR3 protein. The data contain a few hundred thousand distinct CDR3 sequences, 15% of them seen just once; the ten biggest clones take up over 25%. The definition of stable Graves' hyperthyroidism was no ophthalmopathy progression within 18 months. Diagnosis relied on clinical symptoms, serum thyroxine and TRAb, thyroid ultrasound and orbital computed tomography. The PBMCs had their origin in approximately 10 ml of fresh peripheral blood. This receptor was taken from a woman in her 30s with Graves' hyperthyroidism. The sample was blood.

The CDR3 DNA reads as TGTGCCAGCAGTTTTGTTAATACAGATACGCAGTATTTT. Translated: CASSFVNTDTQYF. V is TRBV7-2 and J is TRBJ2-3, with no clear D. The germline CDR1 and CDR2 sequences are SGHTA and FQGNSA. This CDR3 spans 13 amino acids. Trimming took off 6 bases at V and 3 bases at J, with 10 bases between the two ends.